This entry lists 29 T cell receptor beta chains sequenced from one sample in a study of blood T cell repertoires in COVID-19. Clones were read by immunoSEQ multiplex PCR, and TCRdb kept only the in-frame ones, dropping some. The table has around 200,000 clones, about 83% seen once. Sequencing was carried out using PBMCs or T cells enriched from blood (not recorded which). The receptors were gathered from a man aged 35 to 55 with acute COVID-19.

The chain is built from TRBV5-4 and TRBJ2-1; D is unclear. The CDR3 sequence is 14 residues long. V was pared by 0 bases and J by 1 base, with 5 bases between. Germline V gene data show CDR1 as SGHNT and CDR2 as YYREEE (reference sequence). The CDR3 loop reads CASSLASSYNEQFF. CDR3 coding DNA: TGTGCCAGCAGCTTGGCTAGTTCCTACAATGAGCAGTTCTTC.

In DNA, the CDR3 is TGTGCCAGCAGCGGGGGACTAGCGGGACATGAGCAGTTCTTC. This translates into CASSGGLAGHEQFF. The chain links TRBV7-2 to TRBJ2-1; 13 bases are a match to TRBD2. CDR1 SGHTA and CDR2 FQGNSA come from the germline V gene. V was clipped by 5 bases and J by 8 bases; unmatched bases: 3. CDR3 length equals 14 residues.

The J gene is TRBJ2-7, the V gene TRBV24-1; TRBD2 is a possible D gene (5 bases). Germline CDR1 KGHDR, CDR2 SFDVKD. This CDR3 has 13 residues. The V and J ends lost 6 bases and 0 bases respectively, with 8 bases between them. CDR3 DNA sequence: TGTGCCACCAGTCCCGCGGGCTCCTACGAGCAGTACTTC. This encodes CATSPAGSYEQYF.

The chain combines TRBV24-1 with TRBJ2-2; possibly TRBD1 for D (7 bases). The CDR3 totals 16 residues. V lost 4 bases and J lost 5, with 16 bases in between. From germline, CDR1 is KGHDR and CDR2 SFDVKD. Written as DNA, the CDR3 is TGTGCCACCAGTGAAGGGAGCGCGGGACAGACCGGGGAGCTGTTTTTT. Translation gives CATSEGSAGQTGELFF.

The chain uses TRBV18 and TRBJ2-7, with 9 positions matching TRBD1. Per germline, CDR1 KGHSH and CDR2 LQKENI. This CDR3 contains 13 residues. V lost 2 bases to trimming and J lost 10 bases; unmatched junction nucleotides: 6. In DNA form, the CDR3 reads TGTGCCAGCTCACCATTGGACAGGGGAACTCAGTACTTC. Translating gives CASSPLDRGTQYF.

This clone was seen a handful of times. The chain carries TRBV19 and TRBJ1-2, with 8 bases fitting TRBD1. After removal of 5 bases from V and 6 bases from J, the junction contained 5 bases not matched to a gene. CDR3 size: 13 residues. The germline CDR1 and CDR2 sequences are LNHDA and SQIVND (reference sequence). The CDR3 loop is CASSAGQGHGYTF. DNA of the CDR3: TGTGCCAGTAGTGCCGGACAGGGACATGGCTACACCTTC.

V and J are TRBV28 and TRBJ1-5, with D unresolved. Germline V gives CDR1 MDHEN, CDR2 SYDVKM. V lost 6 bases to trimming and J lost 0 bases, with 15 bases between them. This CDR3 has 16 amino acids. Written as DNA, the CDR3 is TGTGCCAGCAGCCTCTGGGCACAATATAGCAATCAGCCCCAGCATTTT. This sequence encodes CASSLWAQYSNQPQHF. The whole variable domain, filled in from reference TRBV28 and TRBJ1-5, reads DVKVTQSSRYLVKRTGEKVFLECVQDMDHENMFWYRQDPGLGLRLIYFSYDVKMKEKGDIPEGYSVSREKKERFSLILESASTNQTSMYLCASSLWAQYSNQPQHFGDGTRLSIL.

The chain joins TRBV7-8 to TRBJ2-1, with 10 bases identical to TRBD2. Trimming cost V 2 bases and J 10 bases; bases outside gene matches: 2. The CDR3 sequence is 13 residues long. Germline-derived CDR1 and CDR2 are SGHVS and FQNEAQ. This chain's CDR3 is CASSLQAGGEQFF. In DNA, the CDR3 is TGTGCCAGCAGCTTACAAGCGGGAGGGGAGCAGTTCTTC.

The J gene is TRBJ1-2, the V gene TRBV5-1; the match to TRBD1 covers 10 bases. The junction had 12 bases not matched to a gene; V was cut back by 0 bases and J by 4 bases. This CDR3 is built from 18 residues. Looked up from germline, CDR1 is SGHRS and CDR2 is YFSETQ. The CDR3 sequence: CASSLVPAGTGDSYGYTF. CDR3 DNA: TGCGCCAGCAGCTTGGTTCCCGCCGGGACAGGGGATAGCTATGGCTACACCTTC.

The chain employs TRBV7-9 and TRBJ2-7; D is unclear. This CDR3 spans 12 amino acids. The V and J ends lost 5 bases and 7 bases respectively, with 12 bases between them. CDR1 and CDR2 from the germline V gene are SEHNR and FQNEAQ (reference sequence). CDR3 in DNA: TGTGCCAGCAGCGGATTCTTGAGGGAGCAGTACTTC. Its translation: CASSGFLREQYF.

CDR3 bases: TGTGCCAGTAGTAAACTCCCGGGACAGGGTCCCTACGAGCAGTACTTC. Translated: CASSKLPGQGPYEQYF. The gene calls are TRBV19 and TRBJ2-7, with 9 bases lining up with TRBD1. This CDR3 region has 16 residues. V shed 4 bases and J 2 bases; nucleotides not matched to a gene: 9. Germline loops: CDR1 LNHDA, CDR2 SQIVND (reference sequence).

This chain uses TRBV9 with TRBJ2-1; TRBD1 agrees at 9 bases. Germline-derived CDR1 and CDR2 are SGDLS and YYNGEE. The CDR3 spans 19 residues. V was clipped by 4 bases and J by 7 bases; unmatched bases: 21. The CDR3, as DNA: TGTGCCAGCAGCCACGCACCAGACAGGGGGTTACTAGGAGGGAATGAGCAGTTCTTC. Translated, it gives CASSHAPDRGLLGGNEQFF.

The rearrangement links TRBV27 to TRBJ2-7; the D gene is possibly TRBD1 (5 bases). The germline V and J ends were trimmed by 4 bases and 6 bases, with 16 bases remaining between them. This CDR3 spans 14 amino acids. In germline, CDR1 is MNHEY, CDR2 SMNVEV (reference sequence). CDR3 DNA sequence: TGTGCCAGCAGTTCGTCAGGGCAAACGAGCGAGCAGTACTTC. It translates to CASSSSGQTSEQYF.

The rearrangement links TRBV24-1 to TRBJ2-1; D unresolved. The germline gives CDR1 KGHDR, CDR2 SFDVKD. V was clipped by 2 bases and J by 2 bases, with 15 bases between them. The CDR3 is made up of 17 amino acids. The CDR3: CATSDSRRSPPYNEQFF. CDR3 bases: TGTGCCACCAGTGATTCGCGGCGGTCCCCTCCCTACAATGAGCAGTTCTTC.

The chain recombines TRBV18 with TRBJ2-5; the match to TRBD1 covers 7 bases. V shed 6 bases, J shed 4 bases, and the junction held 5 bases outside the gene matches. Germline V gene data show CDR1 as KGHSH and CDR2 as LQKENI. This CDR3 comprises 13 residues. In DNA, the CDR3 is TGTGCCAGCTCGGCCGGGACAGCAGAGACCCAGTACTTC. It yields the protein CASSAGTAETQYF. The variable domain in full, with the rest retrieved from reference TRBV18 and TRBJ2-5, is NAGVMQNPRHLVRRRGQEARLRCSPMKGHSHVYWYRQLPEEGLKFMVYLQKENIIDESGMPKERFSAEFPKEGPSILRIQQVVRGDSAAYFCASSAGTAETQYFGPGTRLLVL.

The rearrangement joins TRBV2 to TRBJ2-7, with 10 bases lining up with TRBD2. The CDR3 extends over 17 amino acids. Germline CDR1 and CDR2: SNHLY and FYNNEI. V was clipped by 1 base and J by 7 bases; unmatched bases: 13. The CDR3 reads CASSEERVAGGLGEQYF. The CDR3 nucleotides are TGTGCCAGCAGTGAAGAGAGAGTAGCGGGAGGTCTGGGGGAGCAGTACTTC.

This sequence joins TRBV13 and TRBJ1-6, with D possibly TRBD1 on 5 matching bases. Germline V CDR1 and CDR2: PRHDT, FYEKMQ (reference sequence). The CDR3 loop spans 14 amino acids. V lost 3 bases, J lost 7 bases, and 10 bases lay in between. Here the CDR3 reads CASSFGGKNSPLHF. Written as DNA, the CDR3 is TGTGCCAGCAGCTTTGGGGGGAAAAATTCACCCCTCCACTTT.

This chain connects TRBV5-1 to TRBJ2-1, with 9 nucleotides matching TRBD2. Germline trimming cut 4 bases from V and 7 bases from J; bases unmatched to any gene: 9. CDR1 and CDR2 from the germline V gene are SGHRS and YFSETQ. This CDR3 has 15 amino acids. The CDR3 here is CASSRGAGGDNEQFF. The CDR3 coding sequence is TGCGCCAGCAGCCGCGGGGCGGGAGGGGATAATGAGCAGTTCTTC.

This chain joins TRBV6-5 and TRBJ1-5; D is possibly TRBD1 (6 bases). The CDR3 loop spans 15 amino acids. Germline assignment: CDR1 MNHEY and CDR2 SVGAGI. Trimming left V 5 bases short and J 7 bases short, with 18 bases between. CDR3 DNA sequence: TGTGCCAGCAGTCATAGAGGGGGAGAGGAGCAGCCCCAGCATTTT. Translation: CASSHRGGEEQPQHF.

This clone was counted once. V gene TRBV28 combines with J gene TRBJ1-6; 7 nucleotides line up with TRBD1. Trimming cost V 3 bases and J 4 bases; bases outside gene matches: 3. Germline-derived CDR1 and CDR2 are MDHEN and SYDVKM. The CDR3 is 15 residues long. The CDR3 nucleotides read TGTGCCAGCAGTTTCGGGGACAGATATAATTCACCCCTCCACTTT. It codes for CASSFGDRYNSPLHF.

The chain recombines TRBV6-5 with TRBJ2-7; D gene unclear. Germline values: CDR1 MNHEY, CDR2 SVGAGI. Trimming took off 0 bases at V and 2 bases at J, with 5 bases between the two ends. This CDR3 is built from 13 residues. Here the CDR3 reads CASSYSPAYEQYF. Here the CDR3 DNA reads TGTGCCAGCAGTTACTCGCCAGCCTACGAGCAGTACTTC.

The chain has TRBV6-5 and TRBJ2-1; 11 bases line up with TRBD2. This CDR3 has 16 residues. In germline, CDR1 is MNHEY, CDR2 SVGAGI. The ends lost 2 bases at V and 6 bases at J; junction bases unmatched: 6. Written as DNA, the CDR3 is TGTGCCAGCAGTTACCGCCCGGGACTAGCGGCCAATGAGCAGTTCTTC. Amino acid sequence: CASSYRPGLAANEQFF.

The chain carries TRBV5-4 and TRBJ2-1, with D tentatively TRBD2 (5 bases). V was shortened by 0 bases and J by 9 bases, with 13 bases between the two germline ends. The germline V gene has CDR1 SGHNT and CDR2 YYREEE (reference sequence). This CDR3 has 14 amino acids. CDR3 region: CASSLAALEREQFF. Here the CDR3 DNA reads TGTGCCAGCAGCTTGGCCGCACTAGAGCGTGAGCAGTTCTTC.

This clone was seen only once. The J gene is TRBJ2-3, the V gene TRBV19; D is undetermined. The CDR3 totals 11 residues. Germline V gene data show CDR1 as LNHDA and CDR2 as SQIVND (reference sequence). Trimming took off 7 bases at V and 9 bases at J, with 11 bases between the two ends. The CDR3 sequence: CASKAGATQYF. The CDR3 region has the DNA TGTGCCAGTAAAGCCGGAGCGACGCAGTATTTT.

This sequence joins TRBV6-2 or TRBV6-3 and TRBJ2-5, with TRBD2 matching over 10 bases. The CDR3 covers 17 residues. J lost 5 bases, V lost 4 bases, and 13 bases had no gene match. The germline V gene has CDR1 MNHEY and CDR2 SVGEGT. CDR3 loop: CASSSSGRAAGRETQYF. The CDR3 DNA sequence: TGTGCCAGCAGTTCCAGCGGGAGGGCCGCGGGGAGGGAGACCCAGTACTTC.

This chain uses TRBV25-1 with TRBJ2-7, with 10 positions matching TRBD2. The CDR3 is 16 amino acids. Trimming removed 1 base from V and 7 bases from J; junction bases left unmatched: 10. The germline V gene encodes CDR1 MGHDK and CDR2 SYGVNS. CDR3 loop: CASSELRAGGLLEQYF. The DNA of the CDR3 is TGTGCCAGCAGTGAATTAAGAGCGGGAGGGCTCCTGGAGCAGTACTTC.

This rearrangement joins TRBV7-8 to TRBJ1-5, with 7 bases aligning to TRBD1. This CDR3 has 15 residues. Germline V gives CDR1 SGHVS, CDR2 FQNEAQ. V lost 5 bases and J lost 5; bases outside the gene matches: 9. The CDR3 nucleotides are TGTGCCAGCAGCCCACGGGACAGCCAGTATCAGCCCCAGCATTTT. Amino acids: CASSPRDSQYQPQHF.

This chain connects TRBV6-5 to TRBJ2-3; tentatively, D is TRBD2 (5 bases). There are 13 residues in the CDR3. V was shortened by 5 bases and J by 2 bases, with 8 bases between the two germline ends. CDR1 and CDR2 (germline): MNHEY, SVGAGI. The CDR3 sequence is CASSPDYTDTQYF. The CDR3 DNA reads TGTGCCAGCAGTCCAGACTACACAGATACGCAGTATTTT.

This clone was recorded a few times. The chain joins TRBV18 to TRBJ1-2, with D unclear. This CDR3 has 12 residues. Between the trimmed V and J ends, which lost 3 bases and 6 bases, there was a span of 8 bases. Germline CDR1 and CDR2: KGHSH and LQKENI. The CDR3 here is CASSPQEDGYTF. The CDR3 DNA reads TGTGCCAGCTCACCCCAGGAAGATGGCTACACCTTC.